This TCR beta chain stems from a study of shared clonotypes between healthy human individuals (dated by TCRdb to about 2020). As for the study more broadly: A few men and a couple of women, aged 18 to 49 years, made up the cohort. To estimate repertoire size and how much clonotype sharing occurs between individuals, the study deeply sequenced the blood TCR repertoires of a handful of healthy adults. Leukapheresis yielded between about 0.9 and 10 billion PBMCs per donor. To increase sequencing depth and limit assay-specific biases, different laboratories used diverse techniques to prepare libraries and sequence TCR repertoires. Findings and caveats that apply to the study as a whole: Sampling was restricted to blood, and TCR repertoires in tissues likely differ from the TCR repertoires found in blood. Pairwise subsampling led to the expectation that sequencing depth would affect the degree of clonotype sharing among donors. The genetic and exposure-history diversity represented was limited by the small number of donors.

Trimming removed 1 base from V and 8 bases from J, leaving 12 bases between the germline ends. The CDR3 goes from the cysteine to the phenylalanine over 13 residues. Only the CDR3 part of the read is kept: 39 bases, read in frame from the first base. CDR1 and CDR2 were assigned from the germline V gene (reference sequence) as GTSNPN and SVGIG. Notes on this clone: Its antigen is not yet known. Per-nucleotide qualities are absent, and no much larger clonotype sits a single base away.

The donors were healthy, HIV-negative adults who had no recently reported acute infections or vaccinations. Every donor was a Caucasian adult residing in Nashville, Tennessee, USA. For unsorted samples, some 100 million PBMCs were counted, and genomic DNA was extracted using the QIAamp DNA Blood Mini kit. After blood collection by leukapheresis, PBMCs were isolated using Ficoll-Histopaque density gradient centrifugation and then cryopreserved in the vapor phase of liquid nitrogen. TCR CDR3 regions were amplified from genomic DNA by multiplex PCR using the deep immunoSEQ assay. For each cell subset, the extracted genomic DNA was distributed evenly across all wells of several immunoSEQ 96-well plates, and each plate served as one replicate. Each replicate PCR for unsorted PBMC received about 310 ng genomic DNA, equal to approximately 30,000 T cell genomes. Genomic DNA from unsorted PBMC was sequenced over ten immunoSEQ deep assay plates. Purified libraries were measured with a Qubit 3.0 fluorometer, size-checked on a Bioanalyzer 2100, and measured again with the KAPA Library Quantification kit. Each immunoSEQ 96-well plate was sequenced on its own single-read 150-cycle Illumina NextSeq 550 flow cell. In the original analysis: Because only junctional sequences without quality scores were contained in the immunoSEQ output, filtering matching that applied to full-length reads could not be performed. To assign V/J genes and CDR3, sequences were annotated against IMGT germline references using PyIR, a Python wrapper for IgBLAST v1.9. Reads were filtered out if the reads had weak V/J assignments (E-value above 1e-6), no CDR3, stop codons, out-of-frame junctions, or ambiguous translated residues. V3J clonotypes were defined as sequences sharing an identical inferred V gene, J gene, and CDR3 amino acid sequence. Percentage overlap between repertoires was computed as shared unique clonotypes divided by the size of the smaller repertoire. Repertoire richness was assessed with RTK rarefaction, the Chao1 estimator, and Recon v2.1 estimates of unobserved clonotypes. The table was pulled from immuneACCESS by TCRdb, which kept in-frame rearrangements only. Such tables lose some clones; where checked, under half of the loss comes from unresolved V genes, and the rest has no known cause. The DNA gave D and trimming, while V, J and clone size come from that table. Counted in this sample were some 450,000 clones; more than 70% of them appeared once. The ten largest clones represent 12% of the sample.

The V gene is TRBV30 and the J gene is TRBJ1-5, with the D gene uncertain. This TCR was sampled from a woman aged 35 to 49 in good health. Some clones in this sample may be carry-over from other donors' samples. Material: PBMCs. The DNA sequence is as follows: TGTGCCTGGAGTGGGTCATTGACTGAGCCCCAGCATTTT. The translation is CAWSGSLTEPQHF.